These T cell receptor beta chains were read from a single sample in a study of blood T cell repertoires in COVID-19. The data were produced by immunoSEQ multiplex PCR, yet TCRdb's version contains in-frame clones alone and is incomplete. The table has some 220,000 clones, around 84% seen once. Sequenced material: peripheral blood. The receptors originated from a man aged 50-59 years who had recovered from COVID-19. The CDR3 runs from the conserved cysteine through the conserved F or W. Fields, in order: clone size, V gene, D gene, J gene, CDR3 DNA, CDR3 protein. A D gene is named only where the DNA matches it firmly. For some rows the clone size is stated as once, few or many, or as a class when expanded; others skip it.

clone size: few
V gene: TRBV1
D gene: -
J gene: TRBJ2-1
CDR3 DNA: TGCACCAGCAGCCAAGAGGAGGGCCGGAGAGCGGCCTACAATGAGCAGTTCTTC
CDR3 protein: CTSSQEEGRRAAYNEQFF

clone size: -
V gene: TRBV2
D gene: -
J gene: TRBJ2-7
CDR3 DNA: TGTGCCAGCAGATTTAGCCCCCTTAGGTTCTCCTACGAGCAGTACTTC
CDR3 protein: CASRFSPLRFSYEQYF

clone size: -
V gene: TRBV28
D gene: -
J gene: TRBJ2-5
CDR3 DNA: TGTGCCAGCAGTTTTGTGTTGGGGGCGGAGACCCAGTACTTC
CDR3 protein: CASSFVLGAETQYF

clone size: -
V gene: TRBV7-6
D gene: TRBD2
J gene: TRBJ2-1
CDR3 DNA: TGTGCCAGCAGCTTAGGCGCTGACCGACTAGGCGGGAGTGTCAATGAGCAGTTCTTC
CDR3 protein: CASSLGADRLGGSVNEQFF

clone size: -
V gene: TRBV10-1
D gene: TRBD2
J gene: TRBJ2-2
CDR3 DNA: TGCGCCAGCAGTGACCCGATACCGGGACTAGCGGGAGTCAACACCGGGGAGCTGTTTTTT
CDR3 protein: CASSDPIPGLAGVNTGELFF

clone size: -
V gene: TRBV18
D gene: TRBD1
J gene: TRBJ2-3
CDR3 DNA: TGTGCCAGCTCACCAACAGGGGGCGGCACAGATACGCAGTATTTT
CDR3 protein: CASSPTGGGTDTQYF

clone size: -
V gene: TRBV7-9
D gene: -
J gene: TRBJ1-1
CDR3 DNA: TGTGCCAGCAGCCCCCGCGGGGAGGGGGTGAACACTGAAGCTTTCTTT
CDR3 protein: CASSPRGEGVNTEAFF

clone size: few
V gene: TRBV24-1
D gene: -
J gene: TRBJ2-1
CDR3 DNA: TGTGCCACCAGTGATTCTCCCTTTAGGGGGTACAATGAGCAGTTCTTC
CDR3 protein: CATSDSPFRGYNEQFF

clone size: -
V gene: TRBV28
D gene: TRBD2
J gene: TRBJ2-2
CDR3 DNA: TGTGCCAGCAGCTCCAGAAACTTAGCGGGAGTGGTCACCGGGGAGCTGTTTTTT
CDR3 protein: CASSSRNLAGVVTGELFF

clone size: -
V gene: TRBV28
D gene: TRBD2
J gene: TRBJ2-1
CDR3 DNA: TGTGCCAGCCGAGCGGGGGGGAATGAGCAGTTCTTC
CDR3 protein: CASRAGGNEQFF

clone size: -
V gene: TRBV7-6
D gene: TRBD2
J gene: TRBJ2-5
CDR3 DNA: TGTGCCAGCAGCTTAGGGGAACTAGCGGGAGTTGAGACCCAGTACTTC
CDR3 protein: CASSLGELAGVETQYF

clone size: -
V gene: TRBV5-1
D gene: TRBD2
J gene: TRBJ2-7
CDR3 DNA: TGCGCCAGCAGCTTGGGCTGGACTAGCGGGTCCTACGAGCAGTACTTC
CDR3 protein: CASSLGWTSGSYEQYF

clone size: -
V gene: TRBV29-1
D gene: TRBD2
J gene: TRBJ2-5
CDR3 DNA: TGCAGCGAAAAAGCGGGAATTGAGACCCAGTACTTC
CDR3 protein: CSEKAGIETQYF

clone size: -
V gene: TRBV18
D gene: -
J gene: TRBJ2-3
CDR3 DNA: TGTGCCAGCTCACCGTGGACTGCTAGCACAGATACGCAGTATTTT
CDR3 protein: CASSPWTASTDTQYF

clone size: -
V gene: TRBV7-2
D gene: -
J gene: TRBJ2-3
CDR3 DNA: TGTGCCAGCAGGCGTGAGGAGCTCGTTAGCACAGATACGCAGTATTTT
CDR3 protein: CASRREELVSTDTQYF

clone size: -
V gene: TRBV7-9
D gene: TRBD1
J gene: TRBJ1-5
CDR3 DNA: TGTGCCAGCAGCTTTGGGGGACAGTACAATCAGCCCCAGCATTTT
CDR3 protein: CASSFGGQYNQPQHF

clone size: -
V gene: TRBV14
D gene: -
J gene: TRBJ2-7
CDR3 DNA: TGTGCCAGCAGCATTGGTGGCAGGGGGGCCTACGAGCAGTACTTC
CDR3 protein: CASSIGGRGAYEQYF

clone size: -
V gene: TRBV5-4
D gene: TRBD1
J gene: TRBJ2-5
CDR3 DNA: TGTGCCAGCAGCTACCGGACAGGCCAAGAGACCCAGTACTTC
CDR3 protein: CASSYRTGQETQYF

clone size: -
V gene: TRBV10-3
D gene: TRBD1
J gene: TRBJ2-7
CDR3 DNA: TGTGCCATCAGCCGACAGGGGAGTACCTACGAGCAGTACTTC
CDR3 protein: CAISRQGSTYEQYF

clone size: once
V gene: TRBV4-2
D gene: TRBD2
J gene: TRBJ2-1
CDR3 DNA: TGTGCCAGCAGCCGGCGACTAGCGGGAACCGATGAGCAGTTCTTC
CDR3 protein: CASSRRLAGTDEQFF

clone size: once
V gene: TRBV28
D gene: TRBD1
J gene: TRBJ2-7
CDR3 DNA: TGTGCCAGCAGTTTGTGGGGACAGGGGGAACACGAGCAGTACTTC
CDR3 protein: CASSLWGQGEHEQYF

clone size: -
V gene: TRBV4-2
D gene: TRBD2
J gene: TRBJ2-1
CDR3 DNA: TGTGCCAGCAGCCACCCGCGGGAGTCTTACAATGAGCAGTTCTTC
CDR3 protein: CASSHPRESYNEQFF

clone size: -
V gene: TRBV2
D gene: TRBD1
J gene: TRBJ2-5
CDR3 DNA: TGTGCCAGCAGTTCTACTGGGACAGGGAAAGAGACCCAGTACTTC
CDR3 protein: CASSSTGTGKETQYF

clone size: -
V gene: TRBV5-1
D gene: TRBD2
J gene: TRBJ2-7
CDR3 DNA: TGCGCCAGCAGCTTGGTACTAGCGGATCCCTACGAGCAGTACTTC
CDR3 protein: CASSLVLADPYEQYF

clone size: -
V gene: TRBV6-5
D gene: -
J gene: TRBJ2-3
CDR3 DNA: TGTGCCAGCAGGATGTCCGGGAGCACAGATACGCAGTATTTT
CDR3 protein: CASRMSGSTDTQYF

clone size: -
V gene: TRBV27
D gene: -
J gene: TRBJ1-6
CDR3 DNA: TGTGCCAGCTCAAGGGAGGGCTTCCTTTCACCCCTCCACTTT
CDR3 protein: CASSREGFLSPLHF

clone size: once
V gene: TRBV2
D gene: TRBD2
J gene: TRBJ2-5
CDR3 DNA: TGTGCCAGCAGTGAAAGGCTAGCGGGGGAGACCCAGTACTTC
CDR3 protein: CASSERLAGETQYF

clone size: -
V gene: TRBV6-5
D gene: TRBD1
J gene: TRBJ2-3
CDR3 DNA: TGTGCCAGCAACCTGGGACAGGGCGTCAGTAGTACGCAGTATTTT
CDR3 protein: CASNLGQGVSSTQYF

clone size: -
V gene: TRBV4-1
D gene: TRBD1
J gene: TRBJ2-7
CDR3 DNA: TGCGCCAGCAGCCAAGAACCAGGGGGAGCCTACGAGCAGTACTTC
CDR3 protein: CASSQEPGGAYEQYF

clone size: -
V gene: TRBV21-1
D gene: -
J gene: TRBJ1-5
CDR3 DNA: TGTGCCAGCAGCAAAGGGACATCTGATCAGCCCCAGCATTTT
CDR3 protein: CASSKGTSDQPQHF

clone size: -
V gene: TRBV28
D gene: -
J gene: TRBJ1-2
CDR3 DNA: TGTGCCAGCACGGGAGGAGGGTTGAGCTATGGCTACACCTTC
CDR3 protein: CASTGGGLSYGYTF

clone size: -
V gene: TRBV5-1
D gene: TRBD1
J gene: TRBJ2-7
CDR3 DNA: TGCGCCAGCAGCACAGGGGATCCCTACGAGCAGTACTTC
CDR3 protein: CASSTGDPYEQYF